These 8 T cell receptor beta chains were all obtained from the same sample, sequenced in a study of blood T cell repertoires in COVID-19. Clones were read by immunoSEQ multiplex PCR, and TCRdb kept only the in-frame ones, dropping some. The sample has around 44,000 clones; around 92% are singletons. Sequencing input: peripheral blood. The receptors were gathered from a human donor in a cohort sampled during active COVID-19.

The gene calls are TRBV7-2 and TRBJ1-1, with D tentatively TRBD1 (5 bases). Germline V lookup: CDR1 SGHTA, CDR2 FQGNSA. This CDR3 has 15 residues. Trimming stripped 4 bases from V and 1 base from J, with 13 bases between. The chain's CDR3 is CASSSQLTGNTEAFF. In nucleotides, the CDR3 is TGTGCCAGCAGCTCTCAACTTACAGGGAACACTGAAGCTTTCTTT.

This clone was found a few times. The chain employs TRBV28 and TRBJ1-5; D is undetermined. The V end was cut by 3 bases, the J end by 13 bases, with 10 bases between. CDR1 MDHEN and CDR2 SYDVKM come from the germline V gene. The CDR3 extends over 11 amino acids. The chain's CDR3 is CASSLYPYQHF. The CDR3 DNA is TGTGCCAGCAGTTTGTACCCCTATCAGCATTTT.

The rearrangement joins TRBV4-3 to TRBJ1-1; TRBD1 matches 7 bases. CDR3 size: 14 residues. Germline V lookup: CDR1 LGHNA, CDR2 YSLEER. The ends lost 2 bases at V and 6 bases at J; junction bases unmatched: 6. CDR3 bases: TGCGCCAGCAGCCAATTAAGACAGGGCGCTGAAGCTTTCTTT. Encoded protein: CASSQLRQGAEAFF.

This clone has only a few counts. The CDR3: CASSVADGSSYNEQFF. CDR3 in DNA: TGTGCCAGCAGCGTAGCCGACGGGAGCTCCTACAATGAGCAGTTCTTC. The rearrangement links TRBV9 to TRBJ2-1, with D possibly TRBD2 on 6 matching bases. Per the germline V gene, CDR1 is SGDLS and CDR2 is YYNGEE. The CDR3 totals 16 residues. V dropped 0 bases and J dropped 0 bases, with 10 bases sitting between them.

The V and J genes are TRBV7-9 and TRBJ2-2; TRBD1 agrees at 7 bases. Germline CDR1 and CDR2: SEHNR and FQNEAQ (reference sequence). The CDR3 has 15 amino acids. After removal of 2 bases from V and 6 bases from J, the junction contained 6 bases not matched to a gene. CDR3 region: CASSLKGGGAGELFF. The CDR3 DNA reads TGTGCCAGCAGCTTAAAAGGGGGCGGAGCCGGGGAGCTGTTTTTT.

Only one count was recorded for this clone. The chain is built from TRBV7-2 and TRBJ2-2; D remains unclear. V lost 7 bases and J lost 0, with 6 bases in between. Germline V gene sequence: CDR1 SGHTA, CDR2 FQGNSA. There are 13 residues in the CDR3. DNA of the CDR3: TGTGCCAGCACCCCCACGAACACCGGGGAGCTGTTTTTT. As protein: CASTPTNTGELFF.

The chain joins TRBV28 to TRBJ2-7, with D unresolved. The germline V gene has CDR1 MDHEN and CDR2 SYDVKM. This CDR3 has 12 residues. V lost 8 bases and J 2 bases, leaving 10 bases between the germline ends. The CDR3 spells CASLGRPYEQYF. CDR3 DNA: TGTGCCAGCTTGGGCCGCCCCTACGAGCAGTACTTC.

The chain uses TRBV30 and TRBJ1-1; D call uncertain. The CDR3 loop spans 12 amino acids. V lost 4 bases, J lost 4 bases, and 10 bases lay in between. Germline V gene lookup returns CDR1 GTSNPN and CDR2 SVGIG (reference sequence). CDR3 nucleotide sequence: TGTGCCTGGACCCTTATGAGCACTGAAGCTTTCTTT. Translated: CAWTLMSTEAFF.